These 24 T cell receptor beta chains were sequenced from one sample in a study of cytomegalovirus exposure and HLA in healthy donors (dated by TCRdb to the late 2010s). To prepare the library, the immunoSEQ multiplex PCR assay was applied. TCRdb's version of the immuneACCESS table is confined to in-frame rearrangements and falls short of the full clone set. An unresolved V gene accounts for under half of the shortfall where checked; the remainder is of unknown origin. A total of under 75,000 clones appear in this sample, 90% to 96% of them only once. The leading ten clones occupy roughly 1.2% of the sample. Material: PBMCs. These receptors came from a woman aged 18-29 years in good health and CMV-seronegative.

The J gene is TRBJ2-3, the V gene TRBV5-1, with 9 bases that match TRBD2. Losses at the gene ends were 0 bases for V and 2 bases for J; bases not matched to a gene: 1. The germline V gene has CDR1 SGHRS and CDR2 YFSETQ. The CDR3 is made up of 15 amino acids. The CDR3 DNA reads TGCGCCAGCAGCTTGGGACTAGCGGTCACAGATACGCAGTATTTT. Translating it yields CASSLGLAVTDTQYF.

The V gene is TRBV21-1, the J gene TRBJ2-3; the listed D gene, TRBD2, was not tested against the DNA. TRBV21-1 is described as a pseudogene. This CDR3 is built from 17 residues. CDR3 sequence reads: CASSKVGDYTHADTQYF. The CDR3 DNA reads as TGTGCCAGCAGCAAAGTGGGGGACTATACTCACGCAGATACGCAGTATTTT.

The chain is built from TRBV11-2 and TRBJ2-1, with TRBD1 identical over 10 bases. This CDR3 region has 15 residues. The germline V gene encodes CDR1 SGHAT and CDR2 FQNNGV. Trimming took 5 bases from V and 6 from J; bases not matched to a gene: 7. CDR3 DNA sequence: TGTGCCAGCAGCCGCTGGGACAGGGGCTCCAATGAGCAGTTCTTC. It specifies CASSRWDRGSNEQFF.

V is TRBV28 and J is TRBJ2-3, with 9 bases that match TRBD2. Germline CDR1 reads MDHEN; CDR2 reads SYDVKM. Germline trimming cut 8 bases from V and 4 bases from J; bases unmatched to any gene: 25. The CDR3 totals 20 residues. As DNA, the CDR3 is TGTGCCAGCGGAGGGACCCAGGGTCGGGTATGGGCGGGAGGGCCAGATACGCAGTATTTT. Encoded protein: CASGGTQGRVWAGGPDTQYF.

This chain connects TRBV11-2 to TRBJ1-2, with D unclear. CDR3 size: 12 residues. Looked up from germline, CDR1 is SGHAT and CDR2 is FQNNGV. V was clipped by 5 bases and J by 4 bases, with 8 bases between them. The CDR3 nucleotides read TGTGCCAGCAGCCCGGGTGGCTATGGCTACACCTTC. Translation gives CASSPGGYGYTF.

This chain joins TRBV27 and TRBJ2-1; 9 bases map to TRBD2. The germline gives CDR1 MNHEY, CDR2 SMNVEV (reference sequence). Trimming removed 2 bases from V and 9 bases from J; junction bases left unmatched: 8. This CDR3 has 15 residues. CDR3 nucleotides: TGTGCCAGCAGTTTAGCGGGAGGGCCGCGGGGTGAGCAGTTCTTC. The encoded protein is CASSLAGGPRGEQFF.

This chain links TRBV19 with TRBJ1-2; tentative D call: TRBD1 (5 bases). V was clipped by 3 bases and J by 8 bases, with 19 bases between them. The CDR3 spans 15 residues. Germline assignment: CDR1 LNHDA and CDR2 SQIVND (reference sequence). This chain's CDR3 is CASSIGATPAYGYTF. The CDR3 DNA is TGTGCCAGTAGTATTGGGGCAACCCCCGCGTACGGCTACACCTTC.

This clone was recorded once. This sequence joins TRBV11-3 and TRBJ2-1; D remains ambiguous. Germline CDR1 is SGHNT and CDR2 is YENEEA. Trimming removed 5 bases at V and 0 bases at J, with 11 bases between. This CDR3 is built from 15 residues. The DNA of the CDR3 is TGTGCCAGCAGCCAACTCCGGGTCTCCTACAATGAGCAGTTCTTC. Its translation is CASSQLRVSYNEQFF.

The CDR3 is CASSEGARSSEAFF. DNA of the CDR3: TGCGCCAGCAGTGAGGGGGCACGATCTTCTGAAGCTTTCTTT. This chain links TRBV10-2 with TRBJ1-1, with D possibly matching TRBD1 (5 bases). Between the trimmed V and J ends, which lost 2 bases and 6 bases, there was a span of 13 bases. The CDR3 sequence is 14 residues long. Germline V CDR1 and CDR2: WSHSY, SAAADI.

The chain has TRBV5-4 and TRBJ2-2; D might be TRBD2 (5 bases). The CDR3 consists of 16 residues. Germline lookup yields CDR1 SGHNT and CDR2 YYREEE (reference sequence). With 4 bases removed from V and 8 bases from J, the gap between germline ends came to 21 bases. CDR3: CASSPVATRGSGELFF. In nucleotides, the CDR3 is TGTGCCAGCAGCCCGGTGGCCACCCGGGGTTCTGGGGAGCTGTTTTTT. The whole variable domain, remainder taken from reference TRBV5-4 and TRBJ2-2, is ETGVTQSPTHLIKTRGQQVTLRCSSQSGHNTVSWYQQALGQGPQFIFQYYREEENGRGNFPPRFSGLQFPNYSSELNVNALELDDSALYLCASSPVATRGSGELFFGEGSRLTVL.

For this clone: The junction departs from germline at one end; a sequencing error may be responsible. The CDR3 loop is CASSRETRYF. The DNA for the CDR3 is TGTGCCAGCAGTCGGGAGACCCGGTACTTC. V usage is TRBV6-6 and J usage is TRBJ2-5; weak D call: TRBD2 (6 bases). CDR3 size: 10 residues. Germline assignment: CDR1 MNHNY and CDR2 SVGAGI (reference sequence).

The sample holds a few counts of this clone. The chain has TRBV10-3 and TRBJ2-5; 11 positions match TRBD2. Trimming took 2 bases from V and 5 from J; bases not matched to a gene: 13. Looked up from germline, CDR1 is ENHRY and CDR2 is SYGVKD. The CDR3 has 18 residues. Here the CDR3 DNA reads TGTGCCATCAGTGAGGGCGTCCTTAGCGGGAGGGGGGTTGAGACCCAGTACTTC. It is translated as CAISEGVLSGRGVETQYF.

J is TRBJ2-7 and V is TRBV6-4; 8 nucleotides line up with TRBD1. V gave up 2 bases and J gave up 4 bases; unmatched junction bases: 7. This CDR3 region has 15 residues. The germline CDR1 and CDR2 sequences are MRHNA and SNTAGT. The CDR3 sequence: CASSDPGQDLYEQYF. DNA for the CDR3: TGTGCCAGCAGTGACCCGGGACAGGACCTTTACGAGCAGTACTTC.

V and J are TRBV28 and TRBJ1-2; weak D call: TRBD1 (5 bases). The CDR3 spans 15 residues. Trimming removed 8 bases from V and 0 bases from J, with 16 bases in between. CDR1 is MDHEN and CDR2 is SYDVKM in the germline V gene. CDR3 in DNA: TGTGCCAGCGGCCCCACGGGACTTACTAACTATGGCTACACCTTC. Its protein product is CASGPTGLTNYGYTF.

V gene TRBV21-1 combines with J gene TRBJ2-7; the table's D call TRBD2 went unverified against the DNA. TRBV21-1 is termed a pseudogene. The CDR3 has 19 residues. CDR3 sequence: CASSESWGLAGVGDYEQYF. The DNA for the CDR3 is TGTGCCAGCAGCGAAAGTTGGGGACTAGCGGGAGTAGGGGACTACGAGCAGTACTTC.

V gene TRBV7-8 combines with J gene TRBJ2-7; TRBD2 matches 14 bases. Trimming removed 5 bases from V and 2 bases from J; junction bases left unmatched: 11. The CDR3 spans 18 residues. Germline V gene sequence: CDR1 SGHVS, CDR2 FQNEAQ. CDR3 sequence (DNA): TGTGCCAGCAGCCCCCGACTAGCGGGGGGGCCTGAACCCTACGAGCAGTACTTC. Its protein product is CASSPRLAGGPEPYEQYF.

The chain couples TRBV11-2 to TRBJ2-7; 9 nucleotides agree with TRBD1. J gave up 6 bases and V 5 bases, and 8 bases lay outside the gene matches. This CDR3 is 14 amino acids long. Per the germline V gene, CDR1 is SGHAT and CDR2 is FQNNGV. CDR3 in DNA: TGTGCCAGCAGCCGAAGGGGGACAGGGATCGAGCAGTACTTC. This translates into CASSRRGTGIEQYF.

V is TRBV5-1 and J is TRBJ2-7; 7 nucleotides agree with TRBD2. Germline-derived CDR1 and CDR2 are SGHRS and YFSETQ. V dropped 5 bases and J dropped 2; count of bases not matched to a gene: 10. This CDR3 comprises 15 residues. Written as DNA, the CDR3 is TGCGCCAGCAGGGTCGGGGCTAGCGGAACCTACGAGCAGTACTTC. Protein sequence: CASRVGASGTYEQYF.

The chain recombines TRBV9 with TRBJ2-7; a weak D match, TRBD2 (6 bases). CDR1 SGDLS and CDR2 YYNGEE come from the germline V gene. This CDR3 spans 15 amino acids. V was shortened by 0 bases and J by 3 bases, with 13 bases between the two germline ends. CDR3 DNA sequence: TGTGCCAGCAGCGTAGGTGGCGGGGTACACTACGAGCAGTACTTC. As protein: CASSVGGGVHYEQYF. Together with reference TRBV9 and TRBJ2-7, the CDR3 gives the full variable domain: DSGVTQTPKHLITATGQRVTLRCSPRSGDLSVYWYQQSLDQGLQFLIQYYNGEERAKGNILERFSAQQFPDLHSELNLSSLELGDSALYFCASSVGGGVHYEQYFGPGTRLTVT.

J is TRBJ2-5 and V is TRBV27, with 8 bases lining up with TRBD1. The J call may be in error: the DNA end matches TRBJ2-7 better. The length of the CDR3 is 16 residues. From germline, CDR1 is MNHEY and CDR2 SMNVEV (reference sequence). In nucleotides, the CDR3 is TGTGCCAGCAGTTTACGGGCGACAGGGGAATCCTACGAGCAGTACTTC. Protein sequence: CASSLRATGESYEQYF.

This clone occurred once. The chain couples TRBV28 to TRBJ2-7, with 7 bases aligning to TRBD1. Trimming removed 4 bases from V and 3 bases from J; junction bases left unmatched: 3. CDR1 is MDHEN, CDR2 SYDVKM, per germline. The CDR3 is 13 amino acids. Here the CDR3 DNA reads TGTGCCAGCAGTTCGGGACAGAACTACGAGCAGTACTTC. Translated, it gives CASSSGQNYEQYF.

The chain couples TRBV4-3 to TRBJ2-7; D not certain. CDR1 and CDR2 (germline): LGHNA, YSLEER. V lost 0 bases, J lost 2 bases, and 11 bases lay in between. The length of the CDR3 is 15 residues. The CDR3 loop reads CASSQDLTDAYEQYF. CDR3 nucleotides: TGCGCCAGCAGCCAAGATCTTACAGATGCCTACGAGCAGTACTTC.

The J gene is TRBJ2-5, the V gene TRBV6-6; 9 nucleotides line up with TRBD2. Per the germline V gene, CDR1 is MNHNY and CDR2 is SVGAGI (reference sequence). V dropped 6 bases and J dropped 4; count of bases not matched to a gene: 9. This CDR3 has 15 amino acids. CDR3 nucleotides: TGTGCCAGCAGGCAACTAGCGGGCAATACAGAGACCCAGTACTTC. Translated: CASRQLAGNTETQYF.

This CDR3 reads CASSQPGQGGTEAFF. DNA for the CDR3: TGTGCCAGCAGCCAACCGGGACAGGGAGGCACTGAAGCTTTCTTT. The V gene is TRBV5-4, the J gene TRBJ1-1; 9 bases line up with TRBD1. The V and J ends lost 4 bases and 4 bases, in that order; junction bases with no gene match: 8. The CDR3 runs to 15 residues. Per the germline V gene, CDR1 is SGHNT and CDR2 is YYREEE (reference sequence). Looking up the rest from reference TRBV5-4 and TRBJ1-1 gives the full variable domain: ETGVTQSPTHLIKTRGQQVTLRCSSQSGHNTVSWYQQALGQGPQFIFQYYREEENGRGNFPPRFSGLQFPNYSSELNVNALELDDSALYLCASSQPGQGGTEAFFGQGTRLTVV.